These 21 T cell receptor beta chains originate from one sample sequenced in a study of blood T cell repertoires in COVID-19. Using immunoSEQ multiplex PCR, the repertoire was profiled, and TCRdb retains in-frame clones only, with some absent. The table shows about 70,000 clones, with 70% to 90% occurring only once. Material: peripheral blood. The source is a man in his forties with COVID-19, enrolled during active disease.

This clone came up once. This chain joins TRBV28 and TRBJ1-1; D is ambiguous. Trimming took off 5 bases at V and 1 base at J, with 5 bases between the two ends. Looked up from germline, CDR1 is MDHEN and CDR2 is SYDVKM. The CDR3 runs 12 residues. In DNA, the CDR3 is TGTGCCAGCAGTCCAGAGAACACTGAAGCTTTCTTT. Translated, it gives CASSPENTEAFF.

This chain joins TRBV4-1 and TRBJ2-1; D might be TRBD1 (5 bases). V dropped 0 bases and J dropped 0 bases, with 9 bases sitting between them. This CDR3 is 16 amino acids long. Germline-derived CDR1 and CDR2 are MGHRA and YSYEKL. CDR3 coding DNA: TGCGCCAGCAGCCAAGACTGGGGCAGCTCCTACAATGAGCAGTTCTTC. Translation gives CASSQDWGSSYNEQFF.

V gene TRBV2 combines with J gene TRBJ2-5, with TRBD2 matching 9 bases. The CDR3 contains 14 residues. From germline, CDR1 is SNHLY and CDR2 FYNNEI. The V and J ends lost 6 bases and 4 bases, in that order; junction bases with no gene match: 6. CDR3 sequence (DNA): TGTGCCAGCAGATGGCGGGGGGGTGGAGAGACCCAGTACTTC. Residues: CASRWRGGGETQYF.

The chain recombines TRBV30 with TRBJ1-4; 8 bases match TRBD1. Unmatched junction bases numbered 9, after V lost 2 bases and J lost 7 bases. The V gene's germline CDR1 is GTSNPN and CDR2 SVGIG (reference sequence). The CDR3 is 15 residues long. The DNA for the CDR3 is TGTGCCTGGAGTTGGGGGGACAGGTTTCCTGAAAAACTGTTTTTT. Translated: CAWSWGDRFPEKLFF.

The chain uses TRBV5-4 and TRBJ2-5, with 10 positions matching TRBD1. With V trimmed by 4 bases and J by 4 bases, 7 bases remained unmatched. This CDR3 has 15 amino acids. CDR1 is SGHNT, CDR2 YYREEE, per germline (reference sequence). The CDR3 reads CASSPGQGTRETQYF. The CDR3 DNA reads TGTGCCAGCAGCCCGGGACAGGGGACCAGAGAGACCCAGTACTTC.

This clone has a handful of counts. The rearrangement joins TRBV4-1 to TRBJ2-1; D gene ambiguous. Germline assignment: CDR1 MGHRA and CDR2 YSYEKL. This CDR3 is 15 amino acids long. V was clipped by 0 bases and J by 0 bases, with 6 bases between them. CDR3: CASSQDLPSYNEQFF. CDR3 nucleotides: TGCGCCAGCAGCCAAGATCTCCCCTCCTACAATGAGCAGTTCTTC.

This chain connects TRBV2 to TRBJ2-1, with 12 bases aligning to TRBD2. Germline V gives CDR1 SNHLY, CDR2 FYNNEI. The CDR3 sequence is 15 residues long. J lost 8 bases, V lost 6 bases, and 8 bases had no gene match. As DNA, the CDR3 is TGTGCCAGCAGAGCACGGACTAGCGGGGACTATGAGCAGTTCTTC. The encoded protein is CASRARTSGDYEQFF. Filled out from reference TRBV2 and TRBJ2-1, the complete variable domain reads EPEVTQTPSHQVTQMGQEVILRCVPISNHLYFYWYRQILGQKVEFLVSFYNNEISEKSEIFDDQFSVERPDGSNFTLKIRSTKLEDSAMYFCASRARTSGDYEQFFGPGTRLTVL.

This chain links TRBV29-1 with TRBJ2-7; the match to TRBD1 covers 7 bases. The J segment lost 3 bases and the V segment lost 3 bases, leaving 2 bases of the junction unmatched. The CDR3 loop spans 12 amino acids. In germline, CDR1 is SQVTM, CDR2 ANQGSEA. The CDR3, as DNA: TGCAGCGTTGAGGGACAGAACTACGAGCAGTACTTC. Residues: CSVEGQNYEQYF.

The gene calls are TRBV2 and TRBJ2-1; 7 bases are shared with TRBD2. CDR1 is SNHLY, CDR2 FYNNEI, per germline. This CDR3 spans 17 amino acids. The V segment lost 6 bases and the J segment 1 base; nucleotides outside the gene matches: 12. The CDR3, as DNA: TGTGCCAGCAGGTGGCCCCAGGAGGGACTATCCTACAATGAGCAGTTCTTC. Translation: CASRWPQEGLSYNEQFF. Full variable domain (outside the CDR3, taken from reference TRBV2 and TRBJ2-1): EPEVTQTPSHQVTQMGQEVILRCVPISNHLYFYWYRQILGQKVEFLVSFYNNEISEKSEIFDDQFSVERPDGSNFTLKIRSTKLEDSAMYFCASRWPQEGLSYNEQFFGPGTRLTVL.

The rearrangement uses TRBV30 and TRBJ1-4; the match to TRBD1 covers 7 bases. The ends lost 8 bases at V and 6 bases at J; junction bases unmatched: 9. Germline V gene sequence: CDR1 GTSNPN, CDR2 SVGIG (reference sequence). This CDR3 has 13 amino acids. In DNA, the CDR3 is TGTGCCCTTAGAGGGGGCTATTATGAAAAACTGTTTTTT. It codes for CALRGGYYEKLFF.

The chain links TRBV4-2 to TRBJ2-3; 10 nucleotides line up with TRBD2. J was trimmed by 4 bases and V by 4 bases; bases with no gene match: 11. This CDR3 contains 17 residues. CDR1 is LGHNA and CDR2 is YNFKEQ in the germline V gene. The chain's CDR3 is CASSRDLSGGAADTQYF. The CDR3 bases are TGTGCCAGCAGCCGAGATCTCAGCGGGGGGGCAGCAGATACGCAGTATTTT.

This clone was found once. J is TRBJ1-5 and V is TRBV12-5; TRBD1 matches at 10 bases. This CDR3 is built from 17 residues. The V and J ends lost 5 bases and 0 bases, in that order; junction bases with no gene match: 7. Germline loops: CDR1 LGHNT, CDR2 FRNRAP. The CDR3, as DNA: TGTGCTAGTGGTCCGGTGGGACAGGGGCATAGCAATCAGCCCCAGCATTTT. Its translation: CASGPVGQGHSNQPQHF.

This clone was observed a few times. The V call is TRBV28, the J call TRBJ2-6; D perhaps matches TRBD1 (5 bases). The CDR3 totals 15 residues. Germline CDR1 and CDR2: MDHEN and SYDVKM. The V end lost 5 bases, the J end lost 0 bases, and 8 bases lay between the germline ends. The CDR3 sequence: CASSPTDSGANVLTF. DNA for the CDR3: TGTGCCAGCAGTCCGACAGACTCTGGGGCCAACGTCCTGACTTTC.

The rearrangement links TRBV27 to TRBJ2-5; 7 nucleotides agree with TRBD2. Germline CDR1 MNHEY, CDR2 SMNVEV (reference sequence). The V segment lost 5 bases and the J segment 2 bases; nucleotides outside the gene matches: 5. The CDR3 totals 14 residues. The CDR3 here is CASSPWTSQETQYF. The DNA of the CDR3 is TGTGCCAGCAGTCCCTGGACTAGTCAAGAGACCCAGTACTTC.

This clone was recorded only once. This chain uses TRBV5-4 with TRBJ2-3; D remains unclear. Germline CDR1 reads SGHNT; CDR2 reads YYREEE (reference sequence). This CDR3 is built from 13 residues. Trimming stripped 3 bases from V and 4 bases from J, with 9 bases between. CDR3 residues: CASSSPPADTQYF. The CDR3 DNA follows: TGTGCCAGCAGCTCTCCCCCGGCAGATACGCAGTATTTT.

The chain joins TRBV24-1 to TRBJ2-1; 9 bases agree with TRBD2. V was pared by 1 base and J by 9 bases, with 12 bases of the junction left unmatched. Germline loops: CDR1 KGHDR, CDR2 SFDVKD. CDR3 length equals 17 residues. The CDR3 sequence is CATSDFSSGGFQGEQFF. The DNA of the CDR3 is TGTGCCACCAGTGATTTTTCGAGCGGGGGGTTTCAGGGTGAGCAGTTCTTC.

The chain is built from TRBV5-5 and TRBJ2-1; 7 bases align to TRBD2. Trimming took 4 bases from V and 4 from J; bases not matched to a gene: 11. Germline assignment: CDR1 SGHKS and CDR2 YYEKEE (reference sequence). This CDR3 spans 16 amino acids. The CDR3 reads CASSPRSGGSYNEQFF. The DNA of the CDR3 is TGTGCCAGCAGCCCCCGCTCGGGGGGTTCTTACAATGAGCAGTTCTTC.

Points on this clone: An end of the junction differs from the germline gene, which may be a read error. The chain carries TRBV6-5 and TRBJ1-2; 9 bases are shared with TRBD1. The CDR3 length is 14 residues. From germline, CDR1 is MNHEY and CDR2 SVGAGI. CDR3: CASSPGQGTGGPFF. In nucleotides, the CDR3 is TGTGCCAGCAGCCCGGGACAGGGCACAGGGGGACCCTTTTTC.

This clone was seen a single time. The chain recombines TRBV9 with TRBJ2-5, with TRBD2 matching over 11 bases. V gave up 0 bases and J gave up 7 bases; unmatched junction bases: 5. The germline V gene has CDR1 SGDLS and CDR2 YYNGEE. The CDR3 loop spans 15 amino acids. CDR3 in amino acids: CASSVGLAGSGTQYF. Here the CDR3 DNA reads TGTGCCAGCAGCGTAGGACTAGCGGGGTCCGGGACCCAGTACTTC.

The rearrangement joins TRBV9 to TRBJ2-2, with TRBD1 matching 10 bases. The J segment lost 5 bases and the V segment lost 3 bases, leaving 4 bases of the junction unmatched. The CDR3 consists of 15 residues. Germline loops: CDR1 SGDLS, CDR2 YYNGEE. The CDR3 region has the DNA TGTGCCAGCAGCGCTCGGGACAGGGGTACCGGGGAGCTGTTTTTT. Amino acids: CASSARDRGTGELFF.

The chain uses TRBV3-1 (or the pseudogene TRBV3-2) and TRBJ2-1; 7 bases agree with TRBD2. Germline CDR1 LGHDT, CDR2 YNNKEL (reference sequence). V was clipped by 11 bases and J by 1 base; unmatched bases: 8. The CDR3 consists of 14 residues. The CDR3 region has the DNA TGTGCCGTCACCTTCGGGGGGTCCTACAATGAGCAGTTCTTC. Encoded protein: CAVTFGGSYNEQFF.